These 32 T cell receptor beta chains were all obtained from the same sample, sequenced in a study of neoadjuvant anti-PD-1 for oral cavity cancer. Here immunoSEQ multiplex PCR was the method, and the copy in TCRdb shows in-frame clones only, minus some. The data hold 20,000 to 30,000 clones, with 26% observed a single time. Time point: after neoadjuvant nivolumab, at surgical resection. The sample in question was tumor tissue, obtained after nivolumab (anti-PD-1) treatment. These receptors were taken from a person between 40 and 79 years old with oral cavity squamous cell carcinoma.

The V and J genes are TRBV4-1 and TRBJ2-7; no definite D call. The CDR3 length is 14 residues. V dropped 4 bases and J dropped 6 bases, with 16 bases sitting between them. Germline V CDR1 and CDR2: MGHRA, YSYEKL. For the CDR3, the DNA is TGCGCCAGCAGCCCACAGTTGGCCTTTCCCGAGCAGTACTTC. It specifies CASSPQLAFPEQYF.

This clone was found a few times. V is TRBV7-9 and J is TRBJ2-1, with D possibly matching TRBD1 (5 bases). Germline CDR1 is SEHNR and CDR2 is FQNEAQ (reference sequence). The V gene lost 5 bases and the J gene lost 10 bases, with 18 bases spanning the gap. CDR3 length: 14 amino acids. CDR3 sequence reads: CASSTEAGWVEQFF. CDR3 nucleotides: TGTGCCAGCAGCACAGAGGCAGGGTGGGTCGAGCAGTTCTTC. Combining the CDR3 with reference TRBV7-9 and TRBJ2-1 gives the whole variable domain DTGVSQNPRHKITKRGQNVTFRCDPISEHNRLYWYRQTLGQGPEFLTYFQNEAQLEKSRLLSDRFSAERPKGSFSTLEIQRTEQGDSAMYLCASSTEAGWVEQFFGPGTRLTVL.

The chain recombines TRBV18 with TRBJ2-7, with D hard to call. V was pared by 5 bases and J by 4 bases, with 12 bases between. The germline gives CDR1 KGHSH, CDR2 LQKENI. The CDR3 has 13 amino acids. CDR3 region: CASSWQSGYEQYF. CDR3 DNA sequence: TGTGCCAGCTCATGGCAGTCGGGTTACGAGCAGTACTTC. Full variable domain (missing parts from reference TRBV18 and TRBJ2-7): NAGVMQNPRHLVRRRGQEARLRCSPMKGHSHVYWYRQLPEEGLKFMVYLQKENIIDESGMPKERFSAEFPKEGPSILRIQQVVRGDSAAYFCASSWQSGYEQYFGPGTRLTVT.

This clone is a singleton in its sample. This CDR3 is CASSLKAVGGELFF. CDR3 DNA sequence: TGTGCCAGCAGCTTGAAAGCGGTGGGCGGGGAGCTGTTTTTT. The chain employs TRBV7-3 and TRBJ2-2; weak D call: TRBD2 (5 bases). Germline V gives CDR1 SGHTA, CDR2 FQGTGA. V was clipped by 3 bases and J by 7 bases, with 12 bases between them. The CDR3 runs to 14 residues.

V gene TRBV7-2 combines with J gene TRBJ1-2; 7 nucleotides align to TRBD1. The CDR3 is made up of 15 amino acids. Trimming cost V 4 bases and J 4 bases; bases outside gene matches: 9. The germline CDR1 and CDR2 sequences are SGHTA and FQGNSA. CDR3 sequence reads: CASSSQTGQGYGYTF. CDR3 bases: TGTGCCAGCAGCTCCCAGACAGGGCAGGGCTATGGCTACACCTTC.

V is TRBV5-4 and J is TRBJ2-1; possibly TRBD1 for D (7 bases). Germline V gene data show CDR1 as SGHNT and CDR2 as YYREEE (reference sequence). The CDR3 covers 15 residues. Deletions cut 4 bases from V and 12 bases from J, with 23 bases between. For the CDR3, the DNA is TGTGCCAGCAGCCAGGGGGGAGCCTACAATGAGCGGCAGTTCTTC. Residues: CASSQGGAYNERQFF.

The chain joins TRBV14 to TRBJ1-1; 8 positions match TRBD1. Unmatched junction bases numbered 10, after V lost 3 bases and J lost 4 bases. The CDR3 sequence is 16 residues long. Germline CDR1 is SGHDN and CDR2 is FVKESK. This CDR3 reads CASSHYGQGSSTEAFF. As DNA, the CDR3 is TGTGCCAGCAGCCACTATGGACAGGGAAGTTCCACTGAAGCTTTCTTT.

The table lists this clone with a few counts. The chain carries TRBV4-2 and TRBJ1-5; D remains unclear. Germline V gene data show CDR1 as LGHNA and CDR2 as YNFKEQ. V shed 1 base and J shed 5 bases, with 12 bases lying between them. The CDR3 totals 15 residues. CDR3 sequence (DNA): TGTGCCAGCAGCCAAGTAGAGATAGAGGATCAGCCCCAGCATTTT. Translation gives CASSQVEIEDQPQHF.

This clone has only a few counts. The chain couples TRBV5-1 to TRBJ2-3; no firm D call. Per germline, CDR1 SGHRS and CDR2 YFSETQ. V was trimmed by 1 base and J by 1 base, leaving 4 bases between them. The CDR3 is made up of 13 amino acids. The CDR3 DNA is TGCGCCAGCAGCTTGTGGGGCACAGATACGCAGTATTTT. Translation: CASSLWGTDTQYF.

This clone has more than one count but fewer than ten. The chain carries TRBV2 and TRBJ2-1; D is unclear. V was trimmed by 4 bases and J by 8 bases, leaving 18 bases between them. Germline V CDR1 and CDR2: SNHLY, FYNNEI. The CDR3 spans 15 residues. Here the CDR3 DNA reads TGTGCCAGCAGTGGCCGGGCCTTAGACCTCCATGAGCAGTTCTTC. It specifies CASSGRALDLHEQFF.

Ten or more counts support this clone. This chain links TRBV5-4 with TRBJ2-5; D gene unclear. Trimming took 4 bases from V and 0 from J, leaving 10 bases between them. This CDR3 contains 14 residues. Germline loops: CDR1 SGHNT, CDR2 YYREEE (reference sequence). The CDR3 sequence is CASSMDRYQETQYF. CDR3 nucleotides: TGTGCCAGCAGCATGGACCGGTACCAAGAGACCCAGTACTTC. Based on the CDR3 plus reference TRBV5-4 and TRBJ2-5, the full variable domain is ETGVTQSPTHLIKTRGQQVTLRCSSQSGHNTVSWYQQALGQGPQFIFQYYREEENGRGNFPPRFSGLQFPNYSSELNVNALELDDSALYLCASSMDRYQETQYFGPGTRLLVL.

This clone was detected ten times or more. V is TRBV7-9 and J is TRBJ2-1, with 13 bases aligning to TRBD2. The CDR3 spans 15 residues. Trimming took 4 bases from V and 9 from J; bases not matched to a gene: 6. Germline CDR1 reads SEHNR; CDR2 reads FQNEAQ (reference sequence). The CDR3 DNA reads TGTGCCAGCAGCTGGACTAGCGGGAGTTTTAGTGAGCAGTTCTTC. As protein: CASSWTSGSFSEQFF.

V usage is TRBV11-2 and J usage is TRBJ2-6; D is ambiguous. The length of the CDR3 is 19 residues. Trimming removed 8 bases from V and 4 bases from J, with 27 bases in between. Germline V lookup: CDR1 SGHAT, CDR2 FQNNGV. CDR3 sequence reads: CASCDWSGLVKEGANVLTF. Here the CDR3 DNA reads TGTGCCAGCTGCGACTGGTCGGGCCTAGTTAAGGAGGGGGCCAACGTCCTGACTTTC. The full variable domain, completed using reference TRBV11-2 and TRBJ2-6, is EAGVAQSPRYKIIEKRQSVAFWCNPISGHATLYWYQQILGQGPKLLIQFQNNGVVDDSQLPKDRFSAERLKGVDSTLKIQPAKLEDSAVYLCASCDWSGLVKEGANVLTFGAGSRLTVL.

This clone was observed a few times. This chain connects TRBV6-6 to TRBJ1-5; D not resolved. Germline V gene lookup returns CDR1 MNHNY and CDR2 SVGAGI (reference sequence). The CDR3 is made up of 14 amino acids. The V and J ends lost 2 bases and 3 bases respectively, with 8 bases between them. CDR3 region: CASSYVAFNQPQHF. CDR3 nucleotides: TGTGCCAGCAGTTACGTGGCCTTCAATCAGCCCCAGCATTTT.

The sample holds a few counts of this clone. The J gene is TRBJ2-1, the V gene TRBV28, with 8 bases that match TRBD2. The CDR3 length is 17 residues. CDR1 and CDR2 from the germline V gene are MDHEN and SYDVKM. Trimming removed 4 bases from V and 0 bases from J; junction bases left unmatched: 8. CDR3 in amino acids: CASSWPGGASSYNEQFF. CDR3 DNA: TGTGCCAGCAGTTGGCCGGGGGGGGCCAGCTCCTACAATGAGCAGTTCTTC.

This clone has a handful of counts. The chain combines TRBV5-4 with TRBJ2-3; 9 positions match TRBD2. This CDR3 contains 16 residues. After removal of 0 bases from V and 8 bases from J, the junction contained 10 bases not matched to a gene. Germline-derived CDR1 and CDR2 are SGHNT and YYREEE (reference sequence). The CDR3 region has the DNA TGTGCCAGCAGCTTGGCCGGCGCGGGAGGGCTTGGTACGCAGTATTTT. It yields the protein CASSLAGAGGLGTQYF.

V usage is TRBV5-8 and J usage is TRBJ2-3; 8 nucleotides align to TRBD1. Losses at the gene ends were 4 bases for V and 4 bases for J; bases not matched to a gene: 5. This CDR3 has 14 residues. The germline CDR1 and CDR2 sequences are SGHTS and YDEGEE. CDR3 sequence: CASSQEQGADTQYF. The DNA for the CDR3 is TGTGCCAGCAGCCAAGAACAGGGGGCAGATACGCAGTATTTT.

At least ten counts were recorded for this clone. J is TRBJ1-2 and V is TRBV29-1, with no clear D. Germline CDR1 SQVTM, CDR2 ANQGSEA. CDR3 length equals 11 residues. V dropped 4 bases and J dropped 2 bases, with 5 bases sitting between them. The CDR3: CSVGVNYGYTF. In nucleotides, the CDR3 is TGCAGCGTTGGGGTGAACTATGGCTACACCTTC.

In DNA, the CDR3 is TGTGCCAGCAGTGAAAGGCGTGAGAACACTGAAGCTTTCTTT. Its protein is CASSERRENTEAFF. V is TRBV6-1 and J is TRBJ1-1; D ambiguous. Germline assignment: CDR1 MNHNS and CDR2 SASEGT. Trimming cost V 2 bases and J 1 base, with 8 bases left between them. The CDR3 has 14 residues.

This clone showed up just a few times. This chain connects TRBV5-1 to TRBJ1-1, with TRBD1 identical over 8 bases. V shed 4 bases and J 1 base; nucleotides not matched to a gene: 6. Germline CDR1 and CDR2: SGHRS and YFSETQ. The CDR3 is 15 amino acids. CDR3 amino acids: CASSPIGQGNTEAFF. Here the CDR3 DNA reads TGCGCCAGCAGCCCAATCGGACAGGGGAACACTGAAGCTTTCTTT.

The rearrangement links TRBV7-9 to TRBJ2-3; 7 positions agree with TRBD1. J gave up 9 bases and V 4 bases, and 7 bases lay outside the gene matches. This CDR3 contains 13 residues. The germline CDR1 and CDR2 sequences are SEHNR and FQNEAQ (reference sequence). Here the CDR3 reads CASSSRDSKTQYF. The CDR3 DNA is TGTGCCAGCAGCTCCCGGGACAGTAAGACGCAGTATTTT. The full variable domain, completed using reference TRBV7-9 and TRBJ2-3, is DTGVSQNPRHKITKRGQNVTFRCDPISEHNRLYWYRQTLGQGPEFLTYFQNEAQLEKSRLLSDRFSAERPKGSFSTLEIQRTEQGDSAMYLCASSSRDSKTQYFGPGTRLTVL.

This clone came up a few times. The chain is built from TRBV28 and TRBJ1-2; D is unresolved. Germline CDR1 and CDR2: MDHEN and SYDVKM. The CDR3 is made up of 13 amino acids. Deletions cut 6 bases from V and 1 base from J, with 9 bases between. For the CDR3, the DNA is TGTGCCAGCAGCGGCCAAGGTAACTATGGCTACACCTTC. Translating it yields CASSGQGNYGYTF.

This clone was detected a few times. V is TRBV6-5 and J is TRBJ2-7, with TRBD1 as a possible D gene (6 bases). CDR1 is MNHEY, CDR2 SVGAGI, per germline. The CDR3 is made up of 14 amino acids. Trimming took 4 bases from V and 2 from J, leaving 12 bases between them. The CDR3 region is CASSSSGGTYEQYF. In DNA form, the CDR3 reads TGTGCCAGCAGTTCCTCTGGGGGCACCTACGAGCAGTACTTC.

In this sample, this clone is medium-sized. This sequence joins TRBV27 and TRBJ2-2; the D is unclear. Germline values: CDR1 MNHEY, CDR2 SMNVEV (reference sequence). V was clipped by 2 bases and J by 4 bases, with 5 bases between them. The CDR3 runs 13 residues. CDR3 amino acids: CASSLLPTGELFF. The DNA of the CDR3 is TGTGCCAGCAGTTTACTCCCCACCGGGGAGCTGTTTTTT.

This clone was recorded a few times. The rearrangement links TRBV28 to TRBJ1-1; no firm D call. Looked up from germline, CDR1 is MDHEN and CDR2 is SYDVKM. Trimming removed 2 bases at V and 11 bases at J, with 15 bases between. This CDR3 has 13 amino acids. The CDR3 bases are TGTGCCAGCAGTTTAGCCGCCGGGGTTAACGCTTTCTTT. This codes for CASSLAAGVNAFF. Filled out from reference TRBV28 and TRBJ1-1, the complete variable domain reads DVKVTQSSRYLVKRTGEKVFLECVQDMDHENMFWYRQDPGLGLRLIYFSYDVKMKEKGDIPEGYSVSREKKERFSLILESASTNQTSMYLCASSLAAGVNAFFGQGTRLTVV.

The chain couples TRBV7-9 to TRBJ2-7, with D uncertain. With 5 bases removed from V and 0 bases from J, the gap between germline ends came to 14 bases. The V gene's germline CDR1 is SEHNR and CDR2 FQNEAQ (reference sequence). The CDR3 is 15 amino acids. In DNA, the CDR3 is TGTGCCAGCAGCCAAGAGTATGCAGACTCCTACGAGCAGTACTTC. It specifies CASSQEYADSYEQYF.

This chain connects TRBV2 to TRBJ2-7, with 10 positions matching TRBD2. Germline trimming cut 6 bases from V and 1 base from J; bases unmatched to any gene: 9. Germline V gives CDR1 SNHLY, CDR2 FYNNEI. The CDR3 extends over 16 amino acids. CDR3 sequence: CASSTPTSGYSYEQYF. The CDR3 region has the DNA TGTGCCAGCAGCACCCCGACTAGCGGGTATTCCTACGAGCAGTACTTC.

The chain employs TRBV9 and TRBJ1-4; D remains unclear. This CDR3 is built from 14 residues. Germline lookup yields CDR1 SGDLS and CDR2 YYNGEE. Trimming took 0 bases from V and 2 from J, leaving 5 bases between them. The CDR3 DNA follows: TGTGCCAGCAGCGTAGCGGGGACTAATGAAAAACTGTTTTTT. It translates to CASSVAGTNEKLFF.

For the CDR3, the DNA is TGCGCCAGCAGCCAAGTTATTCGACAGGTTTCTGAGCAGTTCTTC. Translated, it gives CASSQVIRQVSEQFF. This chain uses TRBV4-1 with TRBJ2-1; weak D call: TRBD1 (6 bases). The CDR3 is made up of 15 amino acids. Germline V gene data show CDR1 as MGHRA and CDR2 as YSYEKL. V dropped 1 base and J dropped 9 bases, with 16 bases sitting between them.

This clone appeared a few times. CDR3 region: CASSPGQLQETQYF. The CDR3 nucleotides are TGTGCCAGTAGCCCAGGACAGCTCCAAGAGACCCAGTACTTC. The chain joins TRBV19 to TRBJ2-5; D may be TRBD1 (6 bases). The germline CDR1 and CDR2 sequences are LNHDA and SQIVND (reference sequence). CDR3 length: 14 amino acids. Trimming shortened V by 6 bases and J by 1 base, and 12 bases separated the two germline ends.

This chain connects TRBV30 to TRBJ1-2; D call uncertain. The CDR3 is made up of 11 amino acids. The V gene lost 5 bases and the J gene lost 8 bases, with 12 bases spanning the gap. Germline V gene lookup returns CDR1 GTSNPN and CDR2 SVGIG (reference sequence). The CDR3 reads CAWGPGDGYTF. Here the CDR3 DNA reads TGTGCCTGGGGGCCCGGAGACGGCTACACCTTC.

The chain joins TRBV20-1 to TRBJ2-1, with D tentatively TRBD2 (5 bases). Germline lookup yields CDR1 DFQATT and CDR2 SNEGSKA (reference sequence). The length of the CDR3 is 11 residues. Trimming cost V 5 bases and J 9 bases, with 11 bases left between them. The CDR3 nucleotides read TGCAGTGCTGGCGACTACGCTGAGCAGTTCTTC. Amino acids: CSAGDYAEQFF.